The clone carrying this T cell receptor beta chain appeared many times. The target antigen is unknown. Unique molecular identifiers were used to barcode this TCRbeta library. Each CDR3 protein gets one entry after TCRdb re-called the PCR reads with MiXCR. Among about 20,000 distinct CDR3 sequences listed, 13% were seen once. These data come from a study of T-cell reconstitution after alpha-beta-depleted transplantation in children. The study's findings and limits: In some patients, recipient T cells and intrathymic progenitors surviving conditioning explained high day-60 diversity. About two months after transplant, alpha-beta T cells reportedly came from several hundred expanded graft clones. The authors attributed T-cell counts and diversity one year after transplant mostly to newly produced T cells.

The source is a female patient aged 2-10 years who had a stem cell transplant for congenital amegakaryocytic thrombocytopenia, so the T cells may come from the graft donor. This sample comprised PBMCs, mostly from graft donor cells, obtained 60 days after TCRalphabeta/CD19-depleted stem cell transplant.

CDR3 amino acids: CSARESRGYTF. The CDR3 nucleotides read TGCAGTGCTAGAGAATCCAGGGGGTACACCTTC. The chain uses TRBV20-1 and TRBJ1-2; TRBD1 aligns across 7 bases. J lost 11 bases, V lost 0 bases, and 3 bases had no gene match. Per germline, CDR1 DFQATT and CDR2 SNEGSKA (reference sequence). This CDR3 region has 11 residues.